The rows below give T cell receptor beta chains drawn from one sample of a study of chemoradiotherapy in HPV16-positive cancers. Data came from immunoSEQ multiplex PCR; TCRdb stores just in-frame clones and leaves some out. The sample consists of under 50,000 clones, roughly three quarters of them appearing once. Sequencing was performed on blood, taken from a patient who underwent chemoradiotherapy. Receptors originate from a human donor with HPV-associated anogenital cancer. Each CDR3 is given with its conserved first and last residue.

CASSISGISSYEQYF | TRBJ2-7 | TRBV19
CASSLVTGRETQYF | TRBJ2-5 | TRBV7-2
CASSLGVRGDQPQHF | TRBJ1-5 | TRBV27
CASSQPGQRLGTQYF | TRBJ2-5 | TRBV11-2
CSVGRTGIDGKLFF | TRBJ1-4 | TRBV29-1
CASSESDNEQFF | TRBJ2-1 | TRBV9
CASGDRYNEQFF | TRBJ2-1 | TRBV5-1
CASTPDSGYNTIYF | TRBJ1-3 | TRBV7-8
CASRPTRSLGSTNYGYTF | TRBJ1-2 | TRBV19
CASSFVQGANTEAFF | TRBJ1-1 | TRBV5-6
CASSLAGATYEQYF | TRBJ2-7 | TRBV5-4
CSVERDTSYGYTF | TRBJ1-2 | TRBV29-1
CASGPEGTEAFF | TRBJ1-1 | TRBV12-5
CSVERAGGETVGTQYF | TRBJ2-3 | TRBV29-1
CASSPGGGWTEAFF | TRBJ1-1 | TRBV7-9
CASSSGTAAMNTEAFF | TRBJ1-1 | TRBV7-3
CSAGHEKLFF | TRBJ1-4 | TRBV29-1
CASSSRQLPTTIYF | TRBJ1-3 | TRBV7-9
CASSPPLADTQYF | TRBJ2-3 | TRBV7-8
CASSHGGRGDYGYTF | TRBJ1-2 | TRBV4-2
CASSPTGGSGNTIYF | TRBJ1-3 | TRBV18
CASSVDPGGDYGYTF | TRBJ1-2 | TRBV9
CASIRDRSEKLFF | TRBJ1-4 | TRBV2
CAISVGDGAEAFF | TRBJ1-1 | TRBV10-3
CASSYSQGLGGYTF | TRBJ1-2 | TRBV6-5
CASSLPPSGGAETQYF | TRBJ2-5 | TRBV7-9
CASSLLAGREQYF | TRBJ2-7 | TRBV7-8